Below, one T cell receptor (beta chain) is given with its context. Its antigen target is currently unknown. There are no base qualities to consult, and no much larger clone falls within one base. This sample stems from a study of response to subunit inactivated influenza vaccine (dated 2018 in TCRdb). For context, the study as a whole: The study used deep quantitative T cell receptor repertoire profiling to track responses to a trivalent subunit inactivated influenza vaccine.

Beyond this particular receptor, the publication reports: According to the authors, only a limited number of new T cells may be recruited by each seasonal influenza vaccination.

Library creation used RT-PCR. The sequencing machine was an Illumina HiSeq 2500. The public reads were reanalyzed by TCRdb: fastp trimming at Q25, MiXCR alignment, in-frame beta chains only. Under each unique CDR3 protein, matching rows form one entry showing the most common genes and DNA. The sample has 560,000 or so distinct CDR3 sequences on record, 7.6% of them singletons. The ten largest clones take up 10% to 15% of the sample. The material was PBMCs from blood, obtained 23 to 25 months after vaccination. The receptor was derived from a man aged 50 to 69 who received an inactivated influenza vaccine. Donor details come from another sample of the same person, matched by shared clones.

DNA sequence: TGTGCCAGCAGCCAACCGACGGGGGGCGGTGGCTACACCTTC. Its coded protein is CASSQPTGGGGYTF. The chain is made from TRBV3-1 and TRBJ1-2, and possibly TRBD1, on 6 matching bases. The germline ends are 14 bases apart after V is trimmed by 2 bases and J by 7 bases. CDR1 is given as LGHDT and CDR2 as YNNKEL, both from the germline V gene (reference sequence). From its cysteine to its phenylalanine, the CDR3 spans 14 amino acids. Only the CDR3 portion is preserved as DNA: 42 bases, with reading frame beginning at the first base. When the CDR3 is completed using the reference TRBV3-1 and TRBJ1-2 genes on either side, the full variable domain is DTAVSQTPKYLVTQMGNDKSIKCEQNLGHDTMYWYKQDSKKFLKIMFSYNNKELIINETVPNRFSPKSPDKAHLNLHINSLELGDSAVYFCASSQPTGGGGYTFGSGTRLTVV.